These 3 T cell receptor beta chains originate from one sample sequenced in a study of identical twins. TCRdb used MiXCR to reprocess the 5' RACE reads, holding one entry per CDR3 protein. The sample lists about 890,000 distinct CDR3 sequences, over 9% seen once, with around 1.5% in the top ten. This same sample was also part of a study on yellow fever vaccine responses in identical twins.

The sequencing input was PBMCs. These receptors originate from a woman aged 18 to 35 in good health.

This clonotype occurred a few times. CDR3 amino acids: CASRPTGGGATDTQYF. DNA of the CDR3: TGTGCCAGCAGACCCACAGGGGGAGGGGCCACAGATACGCAGTATTTT. The gene calls are TRBV27 and TRBJ2-3, with D possibly TRBD1 on 8 matching bases. The V end was cut by 6 bases, the J end by 2 bases, with 18 bases between. CDR3 size: 16 residues. Germline V CDR1 and CDR2: MNHEY, SMNVEV (reference sequence).

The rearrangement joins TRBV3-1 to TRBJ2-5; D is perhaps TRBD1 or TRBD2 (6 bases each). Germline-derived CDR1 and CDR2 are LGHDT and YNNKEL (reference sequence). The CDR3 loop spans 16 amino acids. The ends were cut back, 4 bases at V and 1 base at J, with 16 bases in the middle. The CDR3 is CASSPHRRGTQETQYF. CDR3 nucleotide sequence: TGTGCCAGCAGCCCTCATAGGAGGGGGACCCAAGAGACCCAGTACTTC.

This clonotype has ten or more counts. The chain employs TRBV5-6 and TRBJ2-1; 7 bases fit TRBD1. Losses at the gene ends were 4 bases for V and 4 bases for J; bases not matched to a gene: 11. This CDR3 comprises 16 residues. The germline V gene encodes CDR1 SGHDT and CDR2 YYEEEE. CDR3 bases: TGTGCCAGCAGCGACCTCAGGACAGGCCTATACAATGAGCAGTTCTTC. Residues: CASSDLRTGLYNEQFF.